This T cell receptor beta chain emerged from a study of CD8+CD57+ T cells in acquired aplastic anemia. The wider study: DNA per sorted CD4+ or CD8+ sample ranged about 0.19 to 30 ug, averaging approximately 3.3 ug. Overall study results and limits: Found in both controls and patients were fewer than 35 CD8+ CDR3 sequences. For CD8+ Simpson's diversity, patients and controls showed no significant difference.

Both TCR beta VDJ combination and CDR3 sequence profiling were carried out. Genomic DNA was the template for this profiling. TCRdb used MiXCR to reprocess the reads, holding one entry per CDR3 protein. Of about 190,000 distinct CDR3 sequences in the sample, over 60% were seen once. V trimming: 5 bases; J trimming: 9 bases; junction bases outside the gene matches: 11. This CDR3 has 15 amino acids. Germline CDR1 reads PRHDT; CDR2 reads FYEKMQ (reference sequence). This clonotype was seen many times. Its antigen is currently unknown. The TCR sequence derives from a human donor with severe aplastic anemia or a healthy control (not recorded which). Input material: sorted CD4+, CD8+, or CD8+CD57+ T cells (not recorded which) from PBMCs. The V gene is TRBV13, the J gene TRBJ2-1; 9 nucleotides line up with TRBD2. Here the CDR3 reads CASSPTGGGAVEQFF. CDR3 in DNA: TGTGCCAGCAGCCCCACTGGCGGGGGGGCCGTTGAGCAGTTCTTC.